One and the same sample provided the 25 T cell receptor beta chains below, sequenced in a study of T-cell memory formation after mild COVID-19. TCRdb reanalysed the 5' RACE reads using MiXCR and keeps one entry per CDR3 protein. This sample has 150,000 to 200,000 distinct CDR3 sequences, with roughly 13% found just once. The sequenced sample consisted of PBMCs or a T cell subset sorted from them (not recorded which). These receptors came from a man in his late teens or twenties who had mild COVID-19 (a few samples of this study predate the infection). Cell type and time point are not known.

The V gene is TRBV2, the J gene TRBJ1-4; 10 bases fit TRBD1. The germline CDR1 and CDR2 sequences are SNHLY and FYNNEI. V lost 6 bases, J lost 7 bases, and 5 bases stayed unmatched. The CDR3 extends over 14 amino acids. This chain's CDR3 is CASSGTGDFEKLFF. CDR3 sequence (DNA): TGTGCCAGCAGCGGGACAGGGGATTTTGAAAAACTGTTTTTT. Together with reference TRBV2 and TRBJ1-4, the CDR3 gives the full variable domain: EPEVTQTPSHQVTQMGQEVILRCVPISNHLYFYWYRQILGQKVEFLVSFYNNEISEKSEIFDDQFSVERPDGSNFTLKIRSTKLEDSAMYFCASSGTGDFEKLFFGSGTQLSVL.

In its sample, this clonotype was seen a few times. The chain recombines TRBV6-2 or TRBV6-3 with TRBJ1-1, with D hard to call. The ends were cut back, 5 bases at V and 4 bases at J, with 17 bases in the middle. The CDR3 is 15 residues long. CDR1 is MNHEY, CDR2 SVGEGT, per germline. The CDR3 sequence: CASSEGWRAVTEAFF. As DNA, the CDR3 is TGTGCCAGCAGTGAGGGATGGAGGGCGGTCACTGAAGCTTTCTTT.

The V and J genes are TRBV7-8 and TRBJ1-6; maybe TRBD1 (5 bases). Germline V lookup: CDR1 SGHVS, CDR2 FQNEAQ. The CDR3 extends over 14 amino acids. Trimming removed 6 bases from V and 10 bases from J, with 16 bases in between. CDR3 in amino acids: CASSQAGGKSPLHF. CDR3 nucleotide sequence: TGTGCCAGCAGTCAGGCGGGGGGTAAATCACCCCTCCACTTT.

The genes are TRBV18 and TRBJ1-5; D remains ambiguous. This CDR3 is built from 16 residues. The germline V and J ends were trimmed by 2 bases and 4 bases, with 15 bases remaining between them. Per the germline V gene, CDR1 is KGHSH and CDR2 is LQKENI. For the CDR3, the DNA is TGTGCCAGCTCACCAAATAGGGCCTCGCGGAATCAGCCCCAGCATTTT. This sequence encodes CASSPNRASRNQPQHF.

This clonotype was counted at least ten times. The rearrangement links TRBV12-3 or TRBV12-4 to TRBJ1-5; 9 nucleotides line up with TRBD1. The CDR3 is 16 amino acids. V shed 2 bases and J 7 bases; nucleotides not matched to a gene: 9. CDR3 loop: CASSLPGQGRGQPQHF. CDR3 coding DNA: TGTGCCAGCAGTTTACCGGGACAGGGCCGGGGCCAGCCCCAGCATTTT.

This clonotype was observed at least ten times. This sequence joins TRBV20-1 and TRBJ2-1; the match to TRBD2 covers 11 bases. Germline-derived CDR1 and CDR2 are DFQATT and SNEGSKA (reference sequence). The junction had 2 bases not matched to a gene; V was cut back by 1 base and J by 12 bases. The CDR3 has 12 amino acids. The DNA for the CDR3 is TGCAGTGCTAGAGGGGGGACTAGCGGGCAGTTCTTC. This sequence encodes CSARGGTSGQFF.

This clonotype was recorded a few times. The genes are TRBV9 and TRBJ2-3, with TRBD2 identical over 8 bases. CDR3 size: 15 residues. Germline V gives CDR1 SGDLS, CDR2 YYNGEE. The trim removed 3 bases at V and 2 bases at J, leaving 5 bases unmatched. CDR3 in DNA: TGTGCCAGCAGCGCCTCTAGCGGGTACACAGATACGCAGTATTTT. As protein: CASSASSGYTDTQYF.

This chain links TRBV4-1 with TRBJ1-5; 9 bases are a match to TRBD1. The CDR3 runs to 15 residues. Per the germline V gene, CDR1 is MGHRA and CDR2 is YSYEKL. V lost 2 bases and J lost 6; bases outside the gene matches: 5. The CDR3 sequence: CASSQWTGEGQPQHF. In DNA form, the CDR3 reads TGCGCCAGCAGCCAATGGACAGGGGAAGGTCAGCCCCAGCATTTT.

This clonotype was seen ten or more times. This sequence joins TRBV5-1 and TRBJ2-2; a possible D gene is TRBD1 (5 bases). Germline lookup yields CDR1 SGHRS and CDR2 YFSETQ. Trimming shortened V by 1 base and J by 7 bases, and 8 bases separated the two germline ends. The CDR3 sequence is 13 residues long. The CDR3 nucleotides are TGCGCCAGCAGCTTGCAGGGCTACGGGGAGCTGTTTTTT. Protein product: CASSLQGYGELFF.

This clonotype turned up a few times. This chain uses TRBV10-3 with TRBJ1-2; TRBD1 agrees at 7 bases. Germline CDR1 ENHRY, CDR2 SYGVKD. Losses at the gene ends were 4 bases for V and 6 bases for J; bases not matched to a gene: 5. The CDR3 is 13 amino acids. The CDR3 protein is CAISAGTDNGYTF. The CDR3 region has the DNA TGTGCCATCAGTGCCGGGACAGACAATGGCTACACCTTC.

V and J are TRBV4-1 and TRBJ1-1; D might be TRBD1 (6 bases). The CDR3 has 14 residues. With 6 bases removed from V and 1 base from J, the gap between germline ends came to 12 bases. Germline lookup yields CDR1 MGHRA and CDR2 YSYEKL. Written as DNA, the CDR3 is TGCGCCAGCAGGCTAACAGGGTCGAACACTGAAGCTTTCTTT. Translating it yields CASRLTGSNTEAFF.

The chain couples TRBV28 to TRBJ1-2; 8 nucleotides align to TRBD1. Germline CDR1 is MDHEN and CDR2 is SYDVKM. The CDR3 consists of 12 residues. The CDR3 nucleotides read TGTGGGACAGGGCGCCACGACTATGGCTACACCTTC. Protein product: CGTGRHDYGYTF.

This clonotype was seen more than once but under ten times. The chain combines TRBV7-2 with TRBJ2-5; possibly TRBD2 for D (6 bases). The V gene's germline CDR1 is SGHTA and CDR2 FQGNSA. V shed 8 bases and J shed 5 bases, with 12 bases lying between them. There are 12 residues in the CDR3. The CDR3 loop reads CASRRGLETQYF. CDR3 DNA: TGTGCCAGCCGGCGGGGTTTGGAGACCCAGTACTTC.

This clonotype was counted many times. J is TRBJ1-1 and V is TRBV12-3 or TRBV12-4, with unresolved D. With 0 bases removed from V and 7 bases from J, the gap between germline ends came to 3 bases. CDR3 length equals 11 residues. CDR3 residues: CASSLAVEAFF. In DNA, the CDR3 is TGTGCCAGCAGTTTAGCGGTTGAAGCTTTCTTT.

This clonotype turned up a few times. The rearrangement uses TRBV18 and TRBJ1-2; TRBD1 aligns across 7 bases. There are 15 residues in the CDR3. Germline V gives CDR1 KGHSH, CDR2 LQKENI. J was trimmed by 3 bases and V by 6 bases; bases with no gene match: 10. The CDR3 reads CASSQLQGTDYGYTF. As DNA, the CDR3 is TGTGCCAGCTCTCAACTACAGGGGACAGACTATGGCTACACCTTC.

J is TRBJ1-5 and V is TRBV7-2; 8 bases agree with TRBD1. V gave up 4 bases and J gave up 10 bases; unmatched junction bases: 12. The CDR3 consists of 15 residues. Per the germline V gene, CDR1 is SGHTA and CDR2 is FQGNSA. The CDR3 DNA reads TGTGCCAGCAGCTCCGAGGGCAGGGGGCGAACACCCCAGCATTTT. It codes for CASSSEGRGRTPQHF.

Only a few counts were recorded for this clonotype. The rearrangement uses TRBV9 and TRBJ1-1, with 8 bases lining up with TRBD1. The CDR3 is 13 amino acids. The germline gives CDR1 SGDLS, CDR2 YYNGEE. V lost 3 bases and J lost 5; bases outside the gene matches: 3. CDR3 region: CASSATGGTEAFF. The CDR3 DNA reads TGTGCCAGCAGCGCAACAGGGGGGACTGAAGCTTTCTTT. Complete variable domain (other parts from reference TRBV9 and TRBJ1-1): DSGVTQTPKHLITATGQRVTLRCSPRSGDLSVYWYQQSLDQGLQFLIQYYNGEERAKGNILERFSAQQFPDLHSELNLSSLELGDSALYFCASSATGGTEAFFGQGTRLTVV.

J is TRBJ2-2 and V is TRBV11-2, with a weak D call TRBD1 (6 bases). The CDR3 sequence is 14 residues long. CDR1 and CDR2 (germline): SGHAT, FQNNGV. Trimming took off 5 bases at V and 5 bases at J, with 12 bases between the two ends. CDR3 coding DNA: TGTGCCAGCAGCGCCAGCACAGGGACCGGGGAGCTGTTTTTT. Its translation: CASSASTGTGELFF.

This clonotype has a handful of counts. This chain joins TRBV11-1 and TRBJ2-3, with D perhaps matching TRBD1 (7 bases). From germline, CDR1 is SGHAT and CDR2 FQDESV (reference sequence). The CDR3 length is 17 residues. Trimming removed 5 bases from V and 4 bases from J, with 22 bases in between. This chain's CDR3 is CASSPLGGPGGSDTQYF. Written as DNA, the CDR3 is TGTGCCAGCAGCCCCCTAGGAGGGCCAGGGGGGTCAGATACGCAGTATTTT.

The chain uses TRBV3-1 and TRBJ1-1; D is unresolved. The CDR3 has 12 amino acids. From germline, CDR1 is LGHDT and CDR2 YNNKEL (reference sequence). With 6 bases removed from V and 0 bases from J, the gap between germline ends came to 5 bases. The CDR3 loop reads CASRNLNTEAFF. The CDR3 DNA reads TGTGCCAGCAGAAACCTGAACACTGAAGCTTTCTTT.

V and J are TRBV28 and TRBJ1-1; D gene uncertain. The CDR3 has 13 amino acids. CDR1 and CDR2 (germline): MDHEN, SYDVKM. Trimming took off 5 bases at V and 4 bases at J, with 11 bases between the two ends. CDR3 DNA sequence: TGTGCCAGCAGTACCCCGGGTCTCACTGAAGCTTTCTTT. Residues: CASSTPGLTEAFF.

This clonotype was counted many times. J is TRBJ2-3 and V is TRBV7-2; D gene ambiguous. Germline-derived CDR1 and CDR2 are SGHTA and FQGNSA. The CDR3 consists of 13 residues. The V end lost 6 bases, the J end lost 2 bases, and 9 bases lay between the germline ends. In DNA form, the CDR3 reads TGTGCCAGCAGGAGGAGCGCCACAGATACGCAGTATTTT. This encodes CASRRSATDTQYF.

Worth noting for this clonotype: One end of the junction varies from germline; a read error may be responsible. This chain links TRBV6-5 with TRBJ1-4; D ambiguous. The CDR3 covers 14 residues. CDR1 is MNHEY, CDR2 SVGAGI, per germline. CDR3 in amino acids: CVSSYSGVNEKLFF. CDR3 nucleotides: TGTGTCAGCAGTTACTCCGGGGTTAATGAAAAACTGTTTTTT.

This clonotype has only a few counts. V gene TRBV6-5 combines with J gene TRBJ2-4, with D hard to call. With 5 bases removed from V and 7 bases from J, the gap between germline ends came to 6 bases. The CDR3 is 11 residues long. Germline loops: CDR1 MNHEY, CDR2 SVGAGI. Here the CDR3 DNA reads TGTGCCAGCAGTCAGAGCAACATTCAGTACTTC. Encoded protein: CASSQSNIQYF.

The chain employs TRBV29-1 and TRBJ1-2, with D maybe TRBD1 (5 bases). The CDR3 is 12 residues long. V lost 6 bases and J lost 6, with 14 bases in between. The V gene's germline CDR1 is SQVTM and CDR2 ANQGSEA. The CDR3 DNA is TGCAGCGTAGAAAGCGGGGCTGATGGCTACACCTTC. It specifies CSVESGADGYTF.